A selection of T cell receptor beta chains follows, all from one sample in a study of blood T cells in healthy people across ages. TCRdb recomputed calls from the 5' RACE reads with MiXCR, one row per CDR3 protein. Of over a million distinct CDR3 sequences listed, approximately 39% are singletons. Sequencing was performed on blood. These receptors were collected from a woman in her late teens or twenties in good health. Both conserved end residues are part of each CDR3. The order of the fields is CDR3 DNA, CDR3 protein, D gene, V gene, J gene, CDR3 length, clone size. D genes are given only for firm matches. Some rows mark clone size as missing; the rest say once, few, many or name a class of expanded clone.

CDR3 DNA: TGTGCCAGCAGCAGCCACTCACAAGCAGGGGCCAGCAGGGCACTGTTTTTT
CDR3 protein: CASSSHSQAGASRALFF
D gene: NA
V gene: TRBV5-5
J gene: TRBJ1-4
CDR3 length: 17
clone size: NA

CDR3 DNA: TGCAGTGCCCGGCGGGGCGGGAGTACTGAAGCTTTCTTT
CDR3 protein: CSARRGGSTEAFF
D gene: NA
V gene: TRBV20-1
J gene: TRBJ1-1
CDR3 length: 13
clone size: NA

CDR3 DNA: TGCGCCAGCAGCCAGCAACAGGGGGCGCTTGGGGCCAACGTCCTGACTTTC
CDR3 protein: CASSQQQGALGANVLTF
D gene: TRBD1
V gene: TRBV4-3
J gene: TRBJ2-6
CDR3 length: 17
clone size: few

CDR3 DNA: TGTGCCAGCTCACCGACCGATGGGGCGGAATCCTACGAGCAGTACTTC
CDR3 protein: CASSPTDGAESYEQYF
D gene: NA
V gene: TRBV18
J gene: TRBJ2-7
CDR3 length: 16
clone size: NA

CDR3 DNA: TGCAGTGCTAGAACGGGACAGGGATCCAATCAGCCCCAGCATTTT
CDR3 protein: CSARTGQGSNQPQHF
D gene: TRBD1
V gene: TRBV20-1
J gene: TRBJ1-5
CDR3 length: 15
clone size: few

CDR3 DNA: TGTGCCACCAGCAAGATAGGTGATGAGCAGTACTTC
CDR3 protein: CATSKIGDEQYF
D gene: NA
V gene: TRBV15
J gene: TRBJ2-7
CDR3 length: 12
clone size: NA

CDR3 DNA: TGTGCCAGCAGCCAAGATCCGAGACTAGCGGAGAACAATGAGCAGTACTTC
CDR3 protein: CASSQDPRLAENNEQYF
D gene: TRBD2
V gene: TRBV4-2
J gene: TRBJ2-7
CDR3 length: 17
clone size: NA

CDR3 DNA: TGTGCCAGCAGTTTTGCAGGCCCGGTAATCTACGAGCAGTACTTC
CDR3 protein: CASSFAGPVIYEQYF
D gene: NA
V gene: TRBV12-3/TRBV12-4
J gene: TRBJ2-7
CDR3 length: 15
clone size: NA

CDR3 DNA: TGTGCCAGCAGGTATAGCGGTAGTAGCACAGATACGCAGTATTTT
CDR3 protein: CASRYSGSSTDTQYF
D gene: NA
V gene: TRBV12-3/TRBV12-4
J gene: TRBJ2-3
CDR3 length: 15
clone size: NA

CDR3 DNA: TGTGCCAGCAGCAAAGCCTACCCCGGGACACCTTCCTCCTACGAGCAGTACTTC
CDR3 protein: CASSKAYPGTPSSYEQYF
D gene: NA
V gene: TRBV21-1
J gene: TRBJ2-7
CDR3 length: 18
clone size: few

CDR3 DNA: TGCAGTGCGAGAGGGAGCTCCTACAATGAGCAGTACTTC
CDR3 protein: CSARGSSYNEQYF
D gene: NA
V gene: TRBV20-1
J gene: TRBJ2-7
CDR3 length: 13
clone size: NA

CDR3 DNA: TGCGCCAGCAGCCTCAAAAAGGGGGAAGCGTCCTACGAGCAGTACTTC
CDR3 protein: CASSLKKGEASYEQYF
D gene: NA
V gene: TRBV4-1
J gene: TRBJ2-7
CDR3 length: 16
clone size: NA

CDR3 DNA: TGCGCCAGCAGCTTGATCCCCGGGACTAGCGGATGGGATACGCAGTATTTT
CDR3 protein: CASSLIPGTSGWDTQYF
D gene: TRBD2
V gene: TRBV5-1
J gene: TRBJ2-3
CDR3 length: 17
clone size: few

CDR3 DNA: TGTGCCAGCAGTGTAGGACAGGGAAGGAACTATGGCTACACCTTC
CDR3 protein: CASSVGQGRNYGYTF
D gene: TRBD1
V gene: TRBV27
J gene: TRBJ1-2
CDR3 length: 15
clone size: NA

CDR3 DNA: TGCGCCAGCAGCCCTCAGACAGGGGGCATTGGAGCTTTCTTT
CDR3 protein: CASSPQTGGIGAFF
D gene: TRBD1
V gene: TRBV4-3
J gene: TRBJ1-1
CDR3 length: 14
clone size: NA

CDR3 DNA: TGTGCCAGCACTCCCAGGGGGGGCAATCAGCCCCAGCATTTT
CDR3 protein: CASTPRGGNQPQHF
D gene: TRBD1
V gene: TRBV27
J gene: TRBJ1-5
CDR3 length: 14
clone size: NA

CDR3 DNA: TGTGCCAGCGGACAGGGGACCTCCTACGAGCAGTACTTC
CDR3 protein: CASGQGTSYEQYF
D gene: TRBD1
V gene: TRBV27
J gene: TRBJ2-7
CDR3 length: 13
clone size: many

CDR3 DNA: TGCGCCAGCAGCCAAGATCGGACCGACGGCTACGAGCAGTACTTC
CDR3 protein: CASSQDRTDGYEQYF
D gene: NA
V gene: TRBV4-3
J gene: TRBJ2-7
CDR3 length: 15
clone size: NA

CDR3 DNA: TGCGCCAGCAGCCAAGATCTAGTCTTCGGGGGTGGAAAACTGTTTTTT
CDR3 protein: CASSQDLVFGGGKLFF
D gene: NA
V gene: TRBV4-1
J gene: TRBJ1-4
CDR3 length: 16
clone size: few

CDR3 DNA: TGCAGTGCTAGAGATGTGGCGGGGGGGACGGGACGGCTTAAAGAGACCCAGTACTTC
CDR3 protein: CSARDVAGGTGRLKETQYF
D gene: TRBD2
V gene: TRBV20-1
J gene: TRBJ2-5
CDR3 length: 19
clone size: NA

CDR3 DNA: TGTGCCAGCAGCCCGAGGACTAGCGGGAGCTATGAGCAGTTCTTC
CDR3 protein: CASSPRTSGSYEQFF
D gene: TRBD2
V gene: TRBV3-1
J gene: TRBJ2-1
CDR3 length: 15
clone size: few

CDR3 DNA: TGCAGTGCTGACCAGGGTGCAGAGACCCAGTACTTC
CDR3 protein: CSADQGAETQYF
D gene: NA
V gene: TRBV20-1
J gene: TRBJ2-5
CDR3 length: 12
clone size: few

CDR3 DNA: TGTGCCAGCAGCCAAGAGGGAGGTAGCGGGCGCTACGAGCAGTACTTC
CDR3 protein: CASSQEGGSGRYEQYF
D gene: TRBD2
V gene: TRBV4-2
J gene: TRBJ2-7
CDR3 length: 16
clone size: few

CDR3 DNA: TGCGCCAGCAGCCCCGCTCGCGTTACTGAAGCTTTCTTT
CDR3 protein: CASSPARVTEAFF
D gene: NA
V gene: TRBV5-1
J gene: TRBJ1-1
CDR3 length: 13
clone size: few

CDR3 DNA: TGCAGTGCTAGTCCAGGGGGATACAATGAGCAGTTCTTC
CDR3 protein: CSASPGGYNEQFF
D gene: TRBD1
V gene: TRBV20-1
J gene: TRBJ2-1
CDR3 length: 13
clone size: NA

CDR3 DNA: TGTGCCAGCAGCTTTCCTAGCGGGGGTATGGACAATGAGCAGTACTTC
CDR3 protein: CASSFPSGGMDNEQYF
D gene: TRBD2
V gene: TRBV7-2
J gene: TRBJ2-5
CDR3 length: 16
clone size: NA

CDR3 DNA: TGCAGTGCTAGTTCTGGGGGCGCAGGCAATCAGCCCCAGCATTTT
CDR3 protein: CSASSGGAGNQPQHF
D gene: NA
V gene: TRBV20-1
J gene: TRBJ1-5
CDR3 length: 15
clone size: NA

CDR3 DNA: TGTGCCAGCAGCCGGCCGGTGCCAGCCCAAGGAGAGCAGTACTTC
CDR3 protein: CASSRPVPAQGEQYF
D gene: NA
V gene: TRBV11-1
J gene: TRBJ2-7
CDR3 length: 15
clone size: NA

CDR3 DNA: TGCGGTGCTAGAGTCCTTCGAGCGGAGAGCAATGAGCAGTTCTTC
CDR3 protein: CGARVLRAESNEQFF
D gene: NA
V gene: TRBV20-1
J gene: TRBJ2-1
CDR3 length: 15
clone size: NA

CDR3 DNA: TGTGCCAGCAACCGACACGGGACTTTTGCCTACGAGCAGTACTTC
CDR3 protein: CASNRHGTFAYEQYF
D gene: NA
V gene: TRBV7-9
J gene: TRBJ2-7
CDR3 length: 15
clone size: few

CDR3 DNA: TGCAGTGCTCCCCGGACTAGGAGCTCCTACGAGCAGTACTTC
CDR3 protein: CSAPRTRSSYEQYF
D gene: TRBD2
V gene: TRBV20-1
J gene: TRBJ2-7
CDR3 length: 14
clone size: NA

CDR3 DNA: TGCGCCAGCAGCCCAGGACAGGTCGAAGGCGATCAGCCCCAGCATTTT
CDR3 protein: CASSPGQVEGDQPQHF
D gene: TRBD1
V gene: TRBV4-1
J gene: TRBJ1-5
CDR3 length: 16
clone size: NA

CDR3 DNA: TGTGCCAGCAATCCACACCCGGGACTAGCGGTGAATGAGCAGTTCTTC
CDR3 protein: CASNPHPGLAVNEQFF
D gene: TRBD2
V gene: TRBV12-3/TRBV12-4
J gene: TRBJ2-1
CDR3 length: 16
clone size: NA

CDR3 DNA: TGTGCCAGCAGCCCCCATACCATAACAGCGCATGGCTACACCTTC
CDR3 protein: CASSPHTITAHGYTF
D gene: NA
V gene: TRBV28
J gene: TRBJ1-2
CDR3 length: 15
clone size: few

CDR3 DNA: TGTGCCAGCAGCCAGGGTCGCAGGCCTTCGACAGATACGCAGTATTTT
CDR3 protein: CASSQGRRPSTDTQYF
D gene: NA
V gene: TRBV4-2
J gene: TRBJ2-3
CDR3 length: 16
clone size: few

CDR3 DNA: TGTGCCAGCAGGGAACCGGGACAACCTAGCGGGGGGACCCAGTACTTC
CDR3 protein: CASREPGQPSGGTQYF
D gene: TRBD2
V gene: TRBV7-2
J gene: TRBJ2-5
CDR3 length: 16
clone size: few

CDR3 DNA: TGCAGTGCTAGAGAGGGACAGGGGTTAGAGACCCAGTACTTC
CDR3 protein: CSAREGQGLETQYF
D gene: TRBD1
V gene: TRBV20-1
J gene: TRBJ2-5
CDR3 length: 14
clone size: NA

CDR3 DNA: TGCAGCGTTGAACTGCGGGGCAGGCGAGCGGAAAAACTGTTTTTT
CDR3 protein: CSVELRGRRAEKLFF
D gene: NA
V gene: TRBV29-1
J gene: TRBJ1-4
CDR3 length: 15
clone size: NA

CDR3 DNA: TGTGCCAGCAGTTACTCTCCGGGGAACACCTACGAGCAGTACTTC
CDR3 protein: CASSYSPGNTYEQYF
D gene: NA
V gene: TRBV6-2/TRBV6-3
J gene: TRBJ2-7
CDR3 length: 15
clone size: once

CDR3 DNA: TGTGCCAGCAGGGAACAGGGGATTCTCTACAATGAGCAGTTCTTC
CDR3 protein: CASREQGILYNEQFF
D gene: TRBD1
V gene: TRBV27
J gene: TRBJ2-1
CDR3 length: 15
clone size: few

CDR3 DNA: TGCAGTGCCTACGAACAACCAGGGGGTAGCGAGACCCAGTACTTC
CDR3 protein: CSAYEQPGGSETQYF
D gene: TRBD1
V gene: TRBV20-1
J gene: TRBJ2-5
CDR3 length: 15
clone size: NA

CDR3 DNA: TGTGCCAGCAGCAAGGGACAGGGCGATACGCAGTATTTT
CDR3 protein: CASSKGQGDTQYF
D gene: TRBD1
V gene: TRBV7-9
J gene: TRBJ2-3
CDR3 length: 13
clone size: NA

CDR3 DNA: TGTGCCAGCAGGGCGCGTGGGAATTCACCCCTCCACTTT
CDR3 protein: CASRARGNSPLHF
D gene: NA
V gene: TRBV6-5
J gene: TRBJ1-6
CDR3 length: 13
clone size: many

CDR3 DNA: TGTGCCAGCAGGGACCTAAGGGGATACACAGATACGCAGTATTTT
CDR3 protein: CASRDLRGYTDTQYF
D gene: NA
V gene: TRBV27
J gene: TRBJ2-3
CDR3 length: 15
clone size: many

CDR3 DNA: TGCGCCAGCAGCCGGACGGGGACGGAGGAAAAACTGTTTTTT
CDR3 protein: CASSRTGTEEKLFF
D gene: NA
V gene: TRBV5-1
J gene: TRBJ1-4
CDR3 length: 14
clone size: NA

CDR3 DNA: TGTGCCAGCAGCGTAATCGAGGGGGATACGCAGTATTTT
CDR3 protein: CASSVIEGDTQYF
D gene: NA
V gene: TRBV7-3
J gene: TRBJ2-3
CDR3 length: 13
clone size: NA

CDR3 DNA: TGTGCCAGCAGCCCAAGTTCACCCCTCCACTTT
CDR3 protein: CASSPSSPLHF
D gene: NA
V gene: TRBV7-9
J gene: TRBJ1-6
CDR3 length: 11
clone size: few

CDR3 DNA: TGTGCCACCAGTCAAGCGCCCCTCAAGTACCAAGAGACCCAGTACTTC
CDR3 protein: CATSQAPLKYQETQYF
D gene: NA
V gene: TRBV15
J gene: TRBJ2-5
CDR3 length: 16
clone size: few

CDR3 DNA: TGCAGCGTTGAAGGTATAAGGGAAAATGGCTACACCTTC
CDR3 protein: CSVEGIRENGYTF
D gene: NA
V gene: TRBV29-1
J gene: TRBJ1-2
CDR3 length: 13
clone size: few

CDR3 DNA: TGTGCCAGCAGTGACTCGATAGGCTACGAGCAGTACTTC
CDR3 protein: CASSDSIGYEQYF
D gene: NA
V gene: TRBV6-2/TRBV6-3
J gene: TRBJ2-7
CDR3 length: 13
clone size: NA

CDR3 DNA: TGTGCCAGCTCAACCAGGCGGGGGCTTGATGAAAAACCGTTTTTT
CDR3 protein: CASSTRRGLDEKPFF
D gene: NA
V gene: TRBV18
J gene: TRBJ1-4
CDR3 length: 15
clone size: NA

CDR3 DNA: TGTGCCAGCAGTACGGTTGAAGAAGCTTTCTTT
CDR3 protein: CASSTVEEAFF
D gene: NA
V gene: TRBV25-1
J gene: TRBJ1-1
CDR3 length: 11
clone size: NA

CDR3 DNA: TGTGCCAGCACCTCTTGGGCTACAGATACGCAGTATTTT
CDR3 protein: CASTSWATDTQYF
D gene: NA
V gene: TRBV5-6
J gene: TRBJ2-3
CDR3 length: 13
clone size: NA

CDR3 DNA: TGTGCCAGCAGCTGGGGCAGCCCCTGGACTGAAGCTTTCTTT
CDR3 protein: CASSWGSPWTEAFF
D gene: NA
V gene: TRBV13
J gene: TRBJ1-1
CDR3 length: 14
clone size: NA

CDR3 DNA: TGTGCCAGCGTCCTCTCGTTTGGCTCTGGAAACACCATATATTTT
CDR3 protein: CASVLSFGSGNTIYF
D gene: NA
V gene: TRBV3-1
J gene: TRBJ1-3
CDR3 length: 15
clone size: NA

CDR3 DNA: TGTGCCAGCTCACCTTTGGACGTTGATCAGCCCCAGCATTTT
CDR3 protein: CASSPLDVDQPQHF
D gene: NA
V gene: TRBV18
J gene: TRBJ1-5
CDR3 length: 14
clone size: NA

CDR3 DNA: TGTGCCATCAGTGAGTTTGGGACTAAAGAGTCAGCGCAGTACTTC
CDR3 protein: CAISEFGTKESAQYF
D gene: TRBD2
V gene: TRBV10-3
J gene: TRBJ2-7
CDR3 length: 15
clone size: NA

CDR3 DNA: TGTGCCAGCAGTCCCCGGACAGGGACAGAGACCCAGTACTTC
CDR3 protein: CASSPRTGTETQYF
D gene: TRBD1
V gene: TRBV11-2
J gene: TRBJ2-5
CDR3 length: 14
clone size: NA

CDR3 DNA: TGCGCCAGCAGCTTGGAACCAGGTGGCTCCTACGAGCAGTACTTC
CDR3 protein: CASSLEPGGSYEQYF
D gene: NA
V gene: TRBV5-1
J gene: TRBJ2-7
CDR3 length: 15
clone size: few